The 15 T cell receptor beta chains below all came from one sample that was sequenced in a study of cytomegalovirus exposure and HLA in healthy donors. PCR was performed using 60 Vbeta and 13 Jbeta primers. The method was immunoSEQ multiplex PCR; TCRdb's version includes in-frame clones alone and lacks a portion of them. The table shows 100,000 to 150,000 clones, with about 80% occurring only once. The specimen was PBMCs. The receptors originated from a man aged 18 to 30 in good health and CMV-seronegative.

The chain is built from TRBV7-2 and TRBJ2-5; 12 nucleotides align to TRBD1. The end of the DNA aligns better with TRBJ2-7, so the J call may be wrong. Germline-derived CDR1 and CDR2 are SGHTA and FQGNSA. The CDR3 is 14 amino acids. The CDR3 sequence: CATAAGTGGAEQYF. CDR3 nucleotide sequence: TGTGCCACCGCCGCCGGGACAGGGGGCGCCGAGCAGTACTTC.

This chain joins TRBV5-1 and TRBJ1-5, with TRBD1 identical over 7 bases. Germline V gives CDR1 SGHRS, CDR2 YFSETQ. This CDR3 is 15 amino acids long. V lost 4 bases and J lost 3; bases outside the gene matches: 7. The CDR3 DNA reads as TGCGCCAGCAGCGAGGGGGCTAACGCCAATCAGCCCCAGCATTTT. Encoded protein: CASSEGANANQPQHF.

In this sample, this clone turned up once. The rearrangement joins TRBV7-9 to TRBJ2-1, with a tentative D call TRBD1 (6 bases). Germline CDR1 and CDR2: SEHNR and FQNEAQ (reference sequence). The CDR3 consists of 11 residues. The ends were cut back, 5 bases at V and 8 bases at J, with 7 bases in the middle. DNA for the CDR3: TGTGCCAGCAGCCCAGGGGATGAGCAGTTCTTC. Translated: CASSPGDEQFF. Full variable domain (remainder filled in from reference TRBV7-9 and TRBJ2-1): DTGVSQNPRHKITKRGQNVTFRCDPISEHNRLYWYRQTLGQGPEFLTYFQNEAQLEKSRLLSDRFSAERPKGSFSTLEIQRTEQGDSAMYLCASSPGDEQFFGPGTRLTVL.

The genes are TRBV18 and TRBJ2-7; 11 bases are shared with TRBD1. CDR3 length: 15 amino acids. Unmatched junction bases numbered 4, after V lost 2 bases and J lost 4 bases. CDR1 and CDR2 from the germline V gene are KGHSH and LQKENI. This CDR3 is CASSPYGQGAYEQYF. DNA of the CDR3: TGTGCCAGCTCACCATACGGACAGGGGGCGTACGAGCAGTACTTC.

The genes are TRBV27 and TRBJ2-3; 9 bases line up with TRBD2. Germline trimming cut 0 bases from V and 1 base from J; bases unmatched to any gene: 5. Germline V gene sequence: CDR1 MNHEY, CDR2 SMNVEV (reference sequence). There are 17 residues in the CDR3. The CDR3 nucleotides read TGTGCCAGCAGTTTATCGTCGGAGCGGGGGGGCACAGATACGCAGTATTTT. Translation: CASSLSSERGGTDTQYF.

The chain employs TRBV2 and TRBJ1-2; 7 bases line up with TRBD1. This CDR3 contains 18 residues. CDR1 and CDR2 from the germline V gene are SNHLY and FYNNEI. V dropped 5 bases and J dropped 4; count of bases not matched to a gene: 19. CDR3: CASSTTTATGRLAYGYTF. DNA for the CDR3: TGTGCCAGCAGTACAACCACCGCGACAGGGAGGTTGGCCTATGGCTACACCTTC.

CDR3 protein: CASSLGGTNYGYTF. The CDR3 DNA is TGTGCCAGCAGCTTGGGGGGTACTAACTATGGCTACACCTTC. V and J are TRBV13 and TRBJ1-2, with D possibly matching TRBD1 (5 bases). This CDR3 region has 14 residues. V lost 3 bases to trimming and J lost 0 bases, with 8 bases between them. CDR1 and CDR2 from the germline V gene are PRHDT and FYEKMQ (reference sequence).

The chain carries TRBV7-2 and TRBJ2-1; 8 positions agree with TRBD2. Per the germline V gene, CDR1 is SGHTA and CDR2 is FQGNSA. The CDR3 contains 16 residues. V lost 6 bases to trimming and J lost 0 bases; unmatched junction nucleotides: 7. CDR3 loop: CASSVTGGVSYNEQFF. CDR3 coding DNA: TGTGCCAGCAGTGTTACCGGGGGGGTCTCCTACAATGAGCAGTTCTTC.

The gene calls are TRBV2 and TRBJ2-7; 7 bases map to TRBD1. The germline CDR1 and CDR2 sequences are SNHLY and FYNNEI. The CDR3 sequence is 13 residues long. The ends lost 6 bases at V and 2 bases at J; junction bases unmatched: 4. CDR3 amino acids: CASRPGTAYEQYF. The CDR3 nucleotides are TGTGCCAGCAGACCCGGGACAGCCTACGAGCAGTACTTC.

The chain carries TRBV6-5 and TRBJ1-1, with D unresolved. Between the trimmed V and J ends, which lost 2 bases and 5 bases, there was a span of 9 bases. The CDR3 covers 13 residues. In germline, CDR1 is MNHEY, CDR2 SVGAGI. For the CDR3, the DNA is TGTGCCAGCAGTTACATCGAGGGAACTGAAGCTTTCTTT. It is translated as CASSYIEGTEAFF.

The DNA for the CDR3 is TGTGCCAGCAGCCCGGACAGCTCTTACGAGCAGTACTTC. Translating gives CASSPDSSYEQYF. The chain joins TRBV11-2 to TRBJ2-7; weak D call: TRBD1 (6 bases). CDR1 and CDR2 from the germline V gene are SGHAT and FQNNGV. This CDR3 region has 13 residues. Trimming cost V 5 bases and J 4 bases, with 12 bases left between them.

V gene TRBV5-8 combines with J gene TRBJ2-3; no clear D. In germline, CDR1 is SGHTS, CDR2 YDEGEE. The CDR3 runs to 13 residues. Between the trimmed V and J ends, which lost 0 bases and 10 bases, there was a span of 12 bases. CDR3 in amino acids: CASSLASIGSQYF. The DNA for the CDR3 is TGTGCCAGCAGCTTGGCTAGTATCGGCTCGCAGTATTTT. Full variable domain (missing parts from reference TRBV5-8 and TRBJ2-3): EAGVTQSPTHLIKTRGQQATLRCSPISGHTSVYWYQQALGLGLQFLLWYDEGEERNRGNFPPRFSGRQFPNYSSELNVNALELEDSALYLCASSLASIGSQYFGPGTRLTVL.

The chain combines TRBV5-4 with TRBJ2-7, with 7 positions matching TRBD1. The CDR3 spans 15 residues. Germline V gene lookup returns CDR1 SGHNT and CDR2 YYREEE (reference sequence). With V trimmed by 0 bases and J by 7 bases, 10 bases remained unmatched. Here the CDR3 reads CASSLVPKGAGEQYF. In nucleotides, the CDR3 is TGTGCCAGCAGCTTGGTCCCTAAGGGGGCTGGTGAGCAGTACTTC.

V gene TRBV2 combines with J gene TRBJ1-4; D remains unclear. The germline V gene has CDR1 SNHLY and CDR2 FYNNEI. The CDR3 sequence is 14 residues long. V lost 5 bases, J lost 0 bases, and 7 bases lay in between. The CDR3 DNA reads as TGTGCCAGCAGTCGGGAGGCAACTAATGAAAAACTGTTTTTT. Protein: CASSREATNEKLFF.

V is TRBV9 and J is TRBJ2-1; 11 bases fit TRBD2. Germline CDR1 and CDR2: SGDLS and YYNGEE. V shed 4 bases and J 2 bases; nucleotides not matched to a gene: 8. CDR3 length: 17 amino acids. Here the CDR3 DNA reads TGTGCCAGCAGCCCCCGGCTGGGACTAGCGGCCTACAATGAGCAGTTCTTC. Encoded protein: CASSPRLGLAAYNEQFF. Filled out from reference TRBV9 and TRBJ2-1, the complete variable domain reads DSGVTQTPKHLITATGQRVTLRCSPRSGDLSVYWYQQSLDQGLQFLIQYYNGEERAKGNILERFSAQQFPDLHSELNLSSLELGDSALYFCASSPRLGLAAYNEQFFGPGTRLTVL.